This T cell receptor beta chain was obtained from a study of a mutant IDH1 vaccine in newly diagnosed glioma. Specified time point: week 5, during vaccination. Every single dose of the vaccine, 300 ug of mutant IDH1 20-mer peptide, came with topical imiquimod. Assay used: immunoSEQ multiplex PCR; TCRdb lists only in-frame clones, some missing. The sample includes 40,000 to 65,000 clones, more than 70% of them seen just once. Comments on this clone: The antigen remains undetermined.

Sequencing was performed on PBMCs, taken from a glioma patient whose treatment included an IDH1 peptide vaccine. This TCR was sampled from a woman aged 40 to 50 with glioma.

The CDR3 DNA sequence: TGTGCCAGCAGCACCCTGACCTACAATGAGCAGTTCTTC. This codes for CASSTLTYNEQFF. V and J are TRBV9 and TRBJ2-1; D gene ambiguous. V was cut by 4 bases and J by 2 bases, with 7 bases left in between. This CDR3 is built from 13 residues. Germline assignment: CDR1 SGDLS and CDR2 YYNGEE.